The 24 T cell receptor beta chains listed next were all sequenced from one sample in a study of blood T cell repertoires in COVID-19. The assay was immunoSEQ multiplex PCR, and TCRdb's table has in-frame clones only and misses some. Among 160,000 or so clones listed, more than 80% were seen once. Source material: peripheral blood. The receptors were gathered from a man aged 55 to 70 with acute or convalescent COVID-19.

The CDR3 nucleotides read TGTGCCACCAGTGATCCAGGTAAGGGGGACACTGAAGCTTTCTTT. It is translated as CATSDPGKGDTEAFF. V is TRBV24-1 and J is TRBJ1-1, with D possibly TRBD1 on 6 matching bases. The V end was cut by 3 bases, the J end by 3 bases, with 13 bases between. The CDR3 runs 15 residues. Per germline, CDR1 KGHDR and CDR2 SFDVKD.

V usage is TRBV7-9 and J usage is TRBJ2-4, with TRBD2 matching over 8 bases. CDR3 length: 16 amino acids. Germline CDR1 and CDR2: SEHNR and FQNEAQ (reference sequence). Germline trimming cut 6 bases from V and 8 bases from J; bases unmatched to any gene: 15. The CDR3 sequence: CASSSPPGGAVDIQYF. DNA for the CDR3: TGTGCCAGCAGTTCACCGCCCGGGGGGGCAGTTGACATTCAGTACTTC.

V usage is TRBV2 and J usage is TRBJ1-1; 9 bases line up with TRBD1. This CDR3 spans 11 amino acids. The germline gives CDR1 SNHLY, CDR2 FYNNEI. V lost 5 bases to trimming and J lost 11 bases; unmatched junction nucleotides: 3. As DNA, the CDR3 is TGTGCCAGCAGTTCGACAGGGGGGGCTTTCTTT. Translating it yields CASSSTGGAFF.

The V gene is TRBV6-5, the J gene TRBJ1-6; no reliable D call. Germline V gene lookup returns CDR1 MNHEY and CDR2 SVGAGI. The CDR3 is made up of 15 amino acids. Trimming removed 7 bases from V and 3 bases from J, with 13 bases in between. CDR3 DNA: TGTGCCAGCAAAGCGGACTGGGGCTATAATTCACCCCTCCACTTT. Translated: CASKADWGYNSPLHF.

This clone was seen just once. The chain is built from TRBV6-5 and TRBJ2-7; unclear D gene. CDR3 length: 15 amino acids. Germline-derived CDR1 and CDR2 are MNHEY and SVGAGI. With 4 bases removed from V and 2 bases from J, the gap between germline ends came to 15 bases. CDR3 nucleotides: TGTGCCAGCAGTTCCTACGGGTACTCCCCCTACGAGCAGTACTTC. Translating gives CASSSYGYSPYEQYF.

The J gene is TRBJ1-2, the V gene TRBV5-8, with D uncertain. The CDR3 loop spans 15 amino acids. The germline gives CDR1 SGHTS, CDR2 YDEGEE. The V gene lost 3 bases and the J gene lost 2 bases, with 14 bases spanning the gap. The CDR3 protein is CASSSTASENYGYTF. The CDR3 nucleotides read TGTGCCAGCAGCTCGACGGCCAGCGAGAACTATGGCTACACCTTC.

The chain combines TRBV5-1 with TRBJ2-1; 9 positions match TRBD1. Germline CDR1 is SGHRS and CDR2 is YFSETQ. V lost 4 bases to trimming and J lost 9 bases; unmatched junction nucleotides: 20. CDR3 size: 18 residues. This chain's CDR3 is CASSQHTGGALAWGEQFF. CDR3 DNA sequence: TGCGCCAGCAGCCAACACACAGGGGGCGCCCTCGCTTGGGGTGAGCAGTTCTTC.

The chain recombines TRBV18 with TRBJ2-7; weak D call: TRBD2 (6 bases). CDR3 length equals 13 residues. Trimming shortened V by 2 bases and J by 3 bases, and 8 bases separated the two germline ends. CDR1 and CDR2 from the germline V gene are KGHSH and LQKENI. CDR3 bases: TGTGCCAGCTCACCAAAGGGAGGCTACGAGCAGTACTTC. Amino acids: CASSPKGGYEQYF. Drawing the rest from reference TRBV18 and TRBJ2-7, the complete variable domain is NAGVMQNPRHLVRRRGQEARLRCSPMKGHSHVYWYRQLPEEGLKFMVYLQKENIIDESGMPKERFSAEFPKEGPSILRIQQVVRGDSAAYFCASSPKGGYEQYFGPGTRLTVT.

The chain is built from TRBV4-1 and TRBJ1-3; D call uncertain. Trimming removed 3 bases from V and 0 bases from J, with 9 bases in between. Per germline, CDR1 MGHRA and CDR2 YSYEKL. The CDR3 has 15 residues. CDR3 region: CASSHGESSGNTIYF. CDR3 DNA sequence: TGCGCCAGCAGCCATGGAGAGAGCTCTGGAAACACCATATATTTT.

This clone has a handful of counts. The chain has TRBV7-2 and TRBJ2-7, with D possibly TRBD1 on 6 matching bases. Looked up from germline, CDR1 is SGHTA and CDR2 is FQGNSA. V lost 7 bases and J lost 2, with 15 bases in between. The CDR3 totals 14 residues. CDR3 sequence: CASTTTGTTYEQYF. The CDR3 coding sequence is TGTGCCAGCACCACGACAGGCACCACCTACGAGCAGTACTTC.

This chain connects TRBV6-6 to TRBJ2-7; weak D call: TRBD1 (8 bases). Germline-derived CDR1 and CDR2 are MNHNY and SVGAGI (reference sequence). Trimming removed 5 bases at V and 7 bases at J, with 15 bases between. The CDR3 is 13 residues long. The CDR3 here is CASSNLQGGEQYF. The CDR3 DNA is TGTGCCAGCAGTAACCTACAGGGGGGGGAGCAGTACTTC.

The chain joins TRBV7-9 to TRBJ1-2, with D unclear. V gave up 1 base and J gave up 6 bases, with 9 bases separating them. The CDR3 totals 13 residues. Per germline, CDR1 SEHNR and CDR2 FQNEAQ (reference sequence). CDR3 nucleotide sequence: TGTGCCAGCAGCTTAGGACTCGGGGATGGCTACACCTTC. It codes for CASSLGLGDGYTF.

This clone was counted once. The V and J genes are TRBV7-9 and TRBJ1-1; 9 bases agree with TRBD1. The germline CDR1 and CDR2 sequences are SEHNR and FQNEAQ (reference sequence). CDR3 length: 14 amino acids. The J segment lost 5 bases and the V segment lost 4 bases, leaving 5 bases of the junction unmatched. Here the CDR3 DNA reads TGTGCCAGCAGCTATGGACAGGGGTTAACTGAAGCTTTCTTT. Protein sequence: CASSYGQGLTEAFF.

The chain links TRBV25-1 to TRBJ2-2; 9 bases are a match to TRBD1. Germline assignment: CDR1 MGHDK and CDR2 SYGVNS. V was pared by 7 bases and J by 3 bases, with 12 bases of the junction left unmatched. The CDR3 loop spans 17 amino acids. The CDR3: CASTHRGTGRDTGELFF. CDR3 bases: TGTGCCAGCACCCACCGAGGGACAGGGAGGGACACCGGGGAGCTGTTTTTT.

The V and J genes are TRBV29-1 and TRBJ2-7; D might be TRBD1 (5 bases). This CDR3 region has 12 residues. Looked up from germline, CDR1 is SQVTM and CDR2 is ANQGSEA. Trimming took off 4 bases at V and 6 bases at J, with 13 bases between the two ends. The CDR3 sequence is CSVAPTGFEQYF. CDR3 DNA sequence: TGCAGCGTTGCCCCCACAGGTTTCGAGCAGTACTTC.

CDR3 bases: TGCGCCAGCAGTGCTCAGGGAGGCTCTGGAAACACCATATATTTT. Protein product: CASSAQGGSGNTIYF. The J gene is TRBJ1-3, the V gene TRBV5-1, with D possibly matching TRBD1 (5 bases). This CDR3 comprises 15 residues. Germline CDR1 is SGHRS and CDR2 is YFSETQ. V was clipped by 5 bases and J by 0 bases, with 12 bases between them.

This chain connects TRBV4-3 to TRBJ2-2; D gene ambiguous. V dropped 5 bases and J dropped 1 base, with 8 bases sitting between them. This CDR3 contains 14 residues. Germline CDR1 and CDR2: LGHNA and YSLEER. CDR3 DNA: TGCGCCAGCAGCTTCGCGCGGAACACCGGGGAGCTGTTTTTT. It yields the protein CASSFARNTGELFF.

V usage is TRBV29-1 and J usage is TRBJ2-7; D is ambiguous. The CDR3 is 12 amino acids. Germline V gives CDR1 SQVTM, CDR2 ANQGSEA. CDR3 loop: CSVLMSSYEQYF. DNA for the CDR3: TGCAGTGTTTTAATGAGCTCCTACGAGCAGTACTTC.

This sequence joins TRBV11-2 and TRBJ2-7; 8 bases agree with TRBD1. From germline, CDR1 is SGHAT and CDR2 FQNNGV. The trim removed 0 bases at V and 4 bases at J, leaving 8 bases unmatched. The CDR3 is 16 residues long. This CDR3 is CASSLDSGTGSYEQYF. The CDR3 DNA reads TGTGCCAGCAGCTTAGACTCCGGGACAGGATCATACGAGCAGTACTTC.

The chain is built from TRBV2 and TRBJ2-2, with D perhaps TRBD2 (6 bases). The germline gives CDR1 SNHLY, CDR2 FYNNEI. This CDR3 spans 14 amino acids. V lost 6 bases and J 1 base, leaving 9 bases between the germline ends. The CDR3 bases are TGTGCCAGCAGGGGACTTGTGAACACCGGGGAGCTGTTTTTT. Translated, it gives CASRGLVNTGELFF.

The rearrangement links TRBV5-5 to TRBJ1-5; the D is unclear. This CDR3 spans 14 amino acids. With 1 base removed from V and 6 bases from J, the gap between germline ends came to 11 bases. The germline CDR1 and CDR2 sequences are SGHKS and YYEKEE (reference sequence). DNA of the CDR3: TGTGCCAGCAGCTTGTGGGGAGAGGGTCAGCCCCAGCATTTT. It codes for CASSLWGEGQPQHF. Full variable domain (outside the CDR3, taken from reference TRBV5-5 and TRBJ1-5): DAGVTQSPTHLIKTRGQQVTLRCSPISGHKSVSWYQQVLGQGPQFIFQYYEKEERGRGNFPDRFSARQFPNYSSELNVNALLLGDSALYLCASSLWGEGQPQHFGDGTRLSIL.

The CDR3 region has the DNA TGTGCCAGCAGCTTAGCGACAGGGGCAGGTCAGCCCCAGCATTTT. The encoded protein is CASSLATGAGQPQHF. V gene TRBV7-2 combines with J gene TRBJ1-5, with 8 nucleotides matching TRBD1. The V segment lost 0 bases and the J segment 6 bases; nucleotides outside the gene matches: 4. Germline V gene lookup returns CDR1 SGHTA and CDR2 FQGNSA. The length of the CDR3 is 15 residues.

The chain has TRBV4-1 and TRBJ2-3; no firm D call. Trimming shortened V by 0 bases and J by 4 bases, and 11 bases separated the two germline ends. In germline, CDR1 is MGHRA, CDR2 YSYEKL. This CDR3 is 15 amino acids long. The CDR3 spells CASSQEVLVADTQYF. Written as DNA, the CDR3 is TGCGCCAGCAGCCAAGAGGTTCTAGTTGCAGATACGCAGTATTTT.

The V call is TRBV9, the J call TRBJ1-1; no definite D call. Germline CDR1 and CDR2: SGDLS and YYNGEE. The CDR3 length is 13 residues. The ends were cut back, 0 bases at V and 2 bases at J, with 5 bases in the middle. DNA of the CDR3: TGTGCCAGCAGCGTAGTATCTAACACTGAAGCTTTCTTT. Translating it yields CASSVVSNTEAFF. Full variable domain (missing parts from reference TRBV9 and TRBJ1-1): DSGVTQTPKHLITATGQRVTLRCSPRSGDLSVYWYQQSLDQGLQFLIQYYNGEERAKGNILERFSAQQFPDLHSELNLSSLELGDSALYFCASSVVSNTEAFFGQGTRLTVV.